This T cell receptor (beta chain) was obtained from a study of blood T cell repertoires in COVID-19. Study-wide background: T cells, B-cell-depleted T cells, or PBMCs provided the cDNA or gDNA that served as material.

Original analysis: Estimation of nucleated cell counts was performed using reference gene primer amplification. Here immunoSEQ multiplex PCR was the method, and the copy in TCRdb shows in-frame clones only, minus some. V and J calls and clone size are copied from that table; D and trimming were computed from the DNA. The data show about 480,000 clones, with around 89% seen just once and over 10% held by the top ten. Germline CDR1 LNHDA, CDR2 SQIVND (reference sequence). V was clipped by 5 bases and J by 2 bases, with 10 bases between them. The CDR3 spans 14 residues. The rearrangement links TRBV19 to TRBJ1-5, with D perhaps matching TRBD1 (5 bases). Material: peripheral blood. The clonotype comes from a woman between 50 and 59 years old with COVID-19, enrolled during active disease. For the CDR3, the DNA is TGTGCCAGTAGTTCCAGGGTACGCAATCAGCCCCAGCATTTT. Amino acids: CASSSRVRNQPQHF.